These 5 T cell receptor beta chains share one sample of origin, sequenced in a study of blood T cell repertoires in COVID-19. Method: immunoSEQ multiplex PCR; TCRdb's copy keeps in-frame clones and lacks some. The sample shows 300,000 to 400,000 clones, 88% of them seen only once. Sequencing used PBMCs or T cells enriched from blood (not recorded which). These receptor sequences come from a woman aged 25 to 39 with acute COVID-19.

This chain uses TRBV4-1 with TRBJ1-2, with 9 bases lining up with TRBD1. The germline V gene encodes CDR1 MGHRA and CDR2 YSYEKL. V gave up 4 bases and J gave up 4 bases; unmatched junction bases: 7. The CDR3 contains 15 residues. The CDR3 is CASSLRTGDTYGYTF. The CDR3 coding sequence is TGCGCCAGCAGCCTTAGGACAGGGGATACCTATGGCTACACCTTC.

V gene TRBV5-5 combines with J gene TRBJ1-5, with TRBD1 as a possible D gene (5 bases). The CDR3 totals 15 residues. Trimming left V 2 bases short and J 3 bases short, with 12 bases between. The germline CDR1 and CDR2 sequences are SGHKS and YYEKEE (reference sequence). CDR3 amino acids: CASSFDSMPNQPQHF. DNA of the CDR3: TGTGCCAGCAGCTTCGACAGCATGCCCAATCAGCCCCAGCATTTT.

This clone was observed a single time. This specimen includes other DNA sequences encoding the same CDR3. This chain links TRBV5-1 with TRBJ2-5; the D is unclear. CDR1 and CDR2 from the germline V gene are SGHRS and YFSETQ. CDR3 size: 13 residues. The V end lost 1 base, the J end lost 5 bases, and 9 bases lay between the germline ends. The CDR3 bases are TGCGCCAGCAGCTTGACGGGTTCGGAGACCCAGTACTTC. The encoded protein is CASSLTGSETQYF.

This clone was detected a few times. The chain combines TRBV5-1 with TRBJ1-4; the match to TRBD1 covers 8 bases. CDR1 and CDR2 from the germline V gene are SGHRS and YFSETQ. After removal of 1 base from V and 7 bases from J, the junction contained 12 bases not matched to a gene. The CDR3 extends over 17 amino acids. The CDR3, as DNA: TGCGCCAGCAGCTTGAGGTGCCAGGGACAGGTACGTGAAAAACTGTTTTTT. Translating gives CASSLRCQGQVREKLFF.

This clone has a single count. CDR3 protein: CSVEGVGTEKLFF. CDR3 sequence (DNA): TGCAGCGTTGAGGGAGTGGGGACAGAAAAACTGTTTTTT. The rearrangement joins TRBV29-1 to TRBJ1-4, with a possible D match to TRBD1 (6 bases). The germline V and J ends were trimmed by 3 bases and 8 bases, with 13 bases remaining between them. This CDR3 contains 13 residues. The germline CDR1 and CDR2 sequences are SQVTM and ANQGSEA. Full variable domain (rest looked up from reference TRBV29-1 and TRBJ1-4): SAVISQKPSRDICQRGTSLTIQCQVDSQVTMMFWYRQQPGQSLTLIATANQGSEATYESGFVIDKFPISRPNLTFSTLTVSNMSPEDSSIYLCSVEGVGTEKLFFGSGTQLSVL.